Listed here are 8 T cell receptor beta chains from one sample, sequenced in a study of PD-L1 blockade in urothelial cancer (dated by TCRdb to between 2016 and 2019). Libraries were prepared through the immunoSEQ multiplex PCR assay. Held by TCRdb, this immuneACCESS table contains in-frame sequences only and omits some clones. Under half of the omission traces to an unresolved V gene where checked; the cause of the rest is unknown. Recorded for this sample are around 40,000 clones; approximately 86% of them occurred a single time. Of the sample, about a quarter falls within the top ten clones. The label giving this sample's time point can be read as: peripheral blood 6 weeks after treatment start. The sequencing here drew on PBMCs, taken around atezolizumab (anti-PD-L1) treatment. The receptors here all came from a man in his 60s with urothelial cancer.

The chain recombines TRBV18 with TRBJ2-1; 8 bases match TRBD1. V was pared by 0 bases and J by 6 bases, with 7 bases of the junction left unmatched. CDR3 length: 16 amino acids. Germline V lookup: CDR1 KGHSH, CDR2 LQKENI. CDR3 loop: CASSPPTGVNINEQFF. The CDR3 nucleotides are TGTGCCAGCTCACCACCGACAGGGGTCAATATCAATGAGCAGTTCTTC.

The chain carries TRBV5-6 and TRBJ1-1; no clear D. CDR3 size: 15 residues. Germline loops: CDR1 SGHDT, CDR2 YYEEEE. Deletions cut 0 bases from V and 3 bases from J, with 12 bases between. CDR3 in amino acids: CASSLEYSGDTEAFF. Written as DNA, the CDR3 is TGTGCCAGCAGCTTGGAATATAGCGGGGACACTGAAGCTTTCTTT. The full variable domain, in which reference TRBV5-6 and TRBJ1-1 provide the parts outside the CDR3, is DAGVTQSPTHLIKTRGQQVTLRCSPKSGHDTVSWYQQALGQGPQFIFQYYEEEERQRGNFPDRFSGHQFPNYSSELNVNALLLGDSALYLCASSLEYSGDTEAFFGQGTRLTVV.

The genes are TRBV7-6 and TRBJ1-1; D is ambiguous. The CDR3 has 13 amino acids. V lost 8 bases and J lost 0, with 10 bases in between. Germline V gives CDR1 SGHVS, CDR2 FNYEAQ. CDR3 in DNA: TGTGCCAGCCAAGCGAGGCTGAACACTGAAGCTTTCTTT. Translation: CASQARLNTEAFF.

V usage is TRBV2 and J usage is TRBJ1-5; the D is unclear. Trimming cost V 1 base and J 9 bases, with 16 bases left between them. Germline CDR1 SNHLY, CDR2 FYNNEI. The CDR3 contains 15 residues. The CDR3 sequence: CASSEGGEVVSPQHF. The CDR3 bases are TGTGCCAGCAGTGAAGGTGGAGAGGTGGTTTCGCCCCAGCATTTT.

The gene calls are TRBV7-9 and TRBJ2-7, with D uncertain. CDR1 SEHNR and CDR2 FQNEAQ come from the germline V gene (reference sequence). This CDR3 comprises 13 residues. The V end was cut by 3 bases, the J end by 1 base, with 7 bases between. The CDR3 spells CASSFPHSYEQYF. The CDR3 coding sequence is TGTGCCAGCAGCTTTCCCCATTCCTACGAGCAGTACTTC.

This sequence joins TRBV12-5 and TRBJ1-1; TRBD1 agrees at 7 bases. Germline V gives CDR1 LGHNT, CDR2 FRNRAP. V lost 5 bases and J lost 0; bases outside the gene matches: 9. This CDR3 contains 16 residues. The CDR3 reads CASGKLGQLMNTEAFF. As DNA, the CDR3 is TGTGCTAGTGGTAAACTGGGACAGCTCATGAACACTGAAGCTTTCTTT.

J is TRBJ2-5 and V is TRBV6-5, with a tentative D call TRBD2 (6 bases). Between the trimmed V and J ends, which lost 7 bases and 11 bases, there was a span of 26 bases. CDR3 length: 15 residues. CDR1 is MNHEY and CDR2 is SVGAGI in the germline V gene. Here the CDR3 DNA reads TGTGCCAGCATCGGCTTCGGGGGACGGCCGACAATACAGTACTTC. This translates into CASIGFGGRPTIQYF.

V is TRBV7-3 and J is TRBJ2-7; 10 bases align to TRBD1. Germline V gene lookup returns CDR1 SGHTA and CDR2 FQGTGA. This CDR3 has 16 amino acids. V gave up 5 bases and J gave up 4 bases; unmatched junction bases: 11. This CDR3 reads CASSTAAGQGVYEQYF. CDR3 sequence (DNA): TGTGCCAGCAGCACGGCGGCCGGACAGGGGGTTTACGAGCAGTACTTC.